A single sample gave rise to the 27 T cell receptor beta chains below, sequenced in a study of T cells after somatic rescue of genetic block. Clones were sequenced by immunoSEQ multiplex PCR, and TCRdb holds only the in-frame ones, with some missing. The sample includes 85,000 to 100,000 clones, around 89% of them seen just once. Material: peripheral blood mononuclear cells (PBMCs). The receptors shown here come from a woman between 18 and 29 years old.

This chain joins TRBV7-8 and TRBJ1-3; D gene unclear. Trimming took off 5 bases at V and 0 bases at J, with 8 bases between the two ends. Germline V CDR1 and CDR2: SGHVS, FQNEAQ. CDR3 length: 14 residues. CDR3 region: CASSPPGSGNTIYF. The CDR3 DNA follows: TGTGCCAGCAGCCCTCCCGGCTCTGGAAACACCATATATTTT.

The table lists this clone with a count of one. The rearrangement uses TRBV18 and TRBJ1-4, with a tentative D call TRBD1 (6 bases). Germline-derived CDR1 and CDR2 are KGHSH and LQKENI. The CDR3 loop spans 16 amino acids. Trimming shortened V by 4 bases and J by 10 bases, and 22 bases separated the two germline ends. Here the CDR3 reads CASSQTTGQGMGKLFF. CDR3 bases: TGTGCCAGCTCACAAACAACCGGGCAGGGGATGGGAAAACTGTTTTTT.

This rearrangement joins TRBV6-5 to TRBJ2-4; D ambiguous. V gave up 2 bases and J gave up 0 bases, with 5 bases separating them. This CDR3 has 14 residues. Germline V gives CDR1 MNHEY, CDR2 SVGAGI. CDR3 nucleotide sequence: TGTGCCAGCAGTTACAGTCCAGCCAAAAACATTCAGTACTTC. It codes for CASSYSPAKNIQYF.

This chain connects TRBV6-5 to TRBJ2-3; D possibly uses TRBD1 or TRBD2 (6 bases each). Trimming left V 0 bases short and J 0 bases short, with 10 bases between. The CDR3 is made up of 16 amino acids. Per the germline V gene, CDR1 is MNHEY and CDR2 is SVGAGI. The CDR3 is CASSYSGGSSTDTQYF. Written as DNA, the CDR3 is TGTGCCAGCAGTTACTCAGGGGGGAGTAGCACAGATACGCAGTATTTT.

The chain links TRBV4-3 to TRBJ2-3; weak D call: TRBD1 (5 bases). V gave up 3 bases and J gave up 2 bases, with 12 bases separating them. The germline CDR1 and CDR2 sequences are LGHNA and YSLEER. The length of the CDR3 is 15 residues. The CDR3 region has the DNA TGCGCCAGCAGCCATACAAGGGGATACACAGATACGCAGTATTTT. It codes for CASSHTRGYTDTQYF.

The rearrangement links TRBV5-1 to TRBJ2-5; tentatively, D is TRBD1 or TRBD2 (6 bases each). Germline V CDR1 and CDR2: SGHRS, YFSETQ. The length of the CDR3 is 16 residues. Trimming cost V 4 bases and J 1 base, with 17 bases left between them. The CDR3 nucleotides read TGCGCCAGCAGCCGCCGACTAGGAGGGGGCCAAGAGACCCAGTACTTC. Protein product: CASSRRLGGGQETQYF.

This sequence joins TRBV6-1 and TRBJ1-3; unclear D gene. V was clipped by 1 base and J by 3 bases, with 4 bases between them. The CDR3 is 13 amino acids. Germline values: CDR1 MNHNS, CDR2 SASEGT. CDR3 in amino acids: CASSEVSGNTIYF. Here the CDR3 DNA reads TGTGCCAGCAGTGAAGTGAGTGGAAACACCATATATTTT.

The chain recombines TRBV2 with TRBJ1-1, with unresolved D. V lost 4 bases and J lost 4, with 7 bases in between. This CDR3 has 12 residues. Germline assignment: CDR1 SNHLY and CDR2 FYNNEI. CDR3 bases: TGTGCCAGCAGTGCGGCAGGCACTGAAGCTTTCTTT. It encodes CASSAAGTEAFF.

This sequence joins TRBV6-7 and TRBJ2-5; 9 bases are shared with TRBD1. TRBV6-7 is an ORF, and what it does is uncertain. With V trimmed by 5 bases and J by 3 bases, 7 bases remained unmatched. CDR3 length equals 15 residues. The CDR3 is CASSGRDREKETQYF. DNA for the CDR3: TGTGCCAGCAGTGGGAGGGACAGGGAGAAAGAGACCCAGTACTTC.

This clone was detected a few times. The chain combines TRBV11-3 with TRBJ2-5, with 8 bases that match TRBD2. The CDR3 is 16 residues long. Trimming at V came to 5 bases and at J to 4 bases, leaving 12 bases not matched to a gene. Germline V gene data show CDR1 as SGHNT and CDR2 as YENEEA. The CDR3 DNA reads as TGTGCCAGCAGCCCCTCCTGGCGGGAGGATGGAGAGACCCAGTACTTC. Translation: CASSPSWREDGETQYF.

The chain employs TRBV7-6 and TRBJ1-3; unclear D gene. V was cut by 2 bases and J by 1 base, with 18 bases left in between. Germline V gene lookup returns CDR1 SGHVS and CDR2 FNYEAQ. This CDR3 region has 18 residues. The CDR3 nucleotides read TGTGCCAGCAGCTTATTGGGCAACGCGGGATTTTCTGGAAACACCATATATTTT. Amino acid sequence: CASSLLGNAGFSGNTIYF.

The V gene is TRBV12-5, the J gene TRBJ1-2; possible D gene TRBD1, 6 bases. The germline V and J ends were trimmed by 6 bases and 7 bases, with 12 bases remaining between them. Germline lookup yields CDR1 LGHNT and CDR2 FRNRAP. The CDR3 extends over 12 amino acids. The CDR3 DNA follows: TGTGCTAGTGGCCCCCGAGGGGGTGGCTACACCTTC. Translating gives CASGPRGGGYTF. The complete variable domain, with remaining parts taken from reference TRBV12-5 and TRBJ1-2, reads DARVTQTPRHKVTEMGQEVTMRCQPILGHNTVFWYRQTMMQGLELLAYFRNRAPLDDSGMPKDRFSAEMPDATLATLKIQPSEPRDSAVYFCASGPRGGGYTFGSGTRLTVV.

The gene calls are TRBV19 and TRBJ2-7; D unclear. This CDR3 has 15 residues. Trimming pared 5 bases from V and 3 bases from J, leaving 17 bases between. In germline, CDR1 is LNHDA, CDR2 SQIVND (reference sequence). This CDR3 reads CASSVQPGVSYEQYF. CDR3 nucleotides: TGTGCCAGTAGTGTCCAACCCGGTGTGAGCTACGAGCAGTACTTC.

The chain employs TRBV5-1 and TRBJ2-3; D is perhaps TRBD2 (5 bases). CDR1 and CDR2 (germline): SGHRS, YFSETQ. Trimming took off 4 bases at V and 2 bases at J, with 20 bases between the two ends. CDR3 length: 17 amino acids. This CDR3 reads CASSPRPSSPYTDTQYF. The CDR3 region has the DNA TGCGCCAGCAGCCCCCGGCCTAGCTCCCCTTACACAGATACGCAGTATTTT.

The chain has TRBV28 and TRBJ2-3; TRBD1 matches 9 bases. Germline CDR1 is MDHEN and CDR2 is SYDVKM. This CDR3 has 15 amino acids. V gave up 2 bases and J gave up 3 bases; unmatched junction bases: 3. CDR3 sequence: CASSLTTGGTDTQYF. Here the CDR3 DNA reads TGTGCCAGCAGTTTAACGACAGGGGGAACAGATACGCAGTATTTT. The entire variable domain, with the rest obtained from reference TRBV28 and TRBJ2-3, is as follows: DVKVTQSSRYLVKRTGEKVFLECVQDMDHENMFWYRQDPGLGLRLIYFSYDVKMKEKGDIPEGYSVSREKKERFSLILESASTNQTSMYLCASSLTTGGTDTQYFGPGTRLTVL.

The CDR3 DNA is TGTGCCAGCAGTCTGAAATGGTACGAGCAGTACTTC. It specifies CASSLKWYEQYF. The chain is built from TRBV28 and TRBJ2-7; D is unclear. Germline V gene lookup returns CDR1 MDHEN and CDR2 SYDVKM. V was shortened by 5 bases and J by 4 bases, with 9 bases between the two germline ends. The CDR3 extends over 12 amino acids.

CDR3 loop: CASSQGGPGEIQPQHF. DNA of the CDR3: TGTGCCAGCAGCCAAGGCGGGCCAGGGGAGATTCAGCCCCAGCATTTT. This chain links TRBV4-2 with TRBJ1-5; maybe TRBD1 (6 bases). Germline V gives CDR1 LGHNA, CDR2 YNFKEQ. This CDR3 region has 16 residues. The ends were cut back, 1 base at V and 6 bases at J, with 16 bases in the middle.

This clone occurred a few times. This chain uses TRBV14 with TRBJ1-4; 10 nucleotides match TRBD1. The germline gives CDR1 SGHDN, CDR2 FVKESK. J gave up 2 bases and V 0 bases, and 0 bases lay outside the gene matches. The CDR3 contains 16 residues. This CDR3 is CASSQEGQGTNEKLFF. Here the CDR3 DNA reads TGTGCCAGCAGCCAAGAGGGACAGGGGACTAATGAAAAACTGTTTTTT.

The chain joins TRBV30 to TRBJ2-2, with 11 bases fitting TRBD2. J gave up 2 bases and V 6 bases, and 5 bases lay outside the gene matches. The CDR3 totals 15 residues. Per the germline V gene, CDR1 is GTSNPN and CDR2 is SVGIG (reference sequence). CDR3 sequence: CACAGTSGNTGELFF. CDR3 DNA: TGTGCCTGCGCCGGGACTAGCGGTAACACCGGGGAGCTGTTTTTT. Full variable domain (remainder filled in from reference TRBV30 and TRBJ2-2): SQTIHQWPATLVQPVGSPLSLECTVEGTSNPNLYWYRQAAGRGLQLLFYSVGIGQISSEVPQNLSASRPQDRQFILSSKKLLLSDSGFYLCACAGTSGNTGELFFGEGSRLTVL.

The J gene is TRBJ1-1, the V gene TRBV6-5; D uncertain. The CDR3 runs 13 residues. Germline V CDR1 and CDR2: MNHEY, SVGAGI. V was trimmed by 6 bases and J by 4 bases, leaving 12 bases between them. CDR3 DNA sequence: TGTGCCAGCAGACTCCGTGGGTCCACTGAAGCTTTCTTT. Protein sequence: CASRLRGSTEAFF.

CDR3 region: CASSFRGRQPQHF. The CDR3 bases are TGTGCCAGCAGTTTCAGGGGACGACAGCCCCAGCATTTT. The rearrangement joins TRBV28 to TRBJ1-5; D may be TRBD1 (6 bases). V lost 3 bases, J lost 7 bases, and 10 bases lay in between. CDR1 is MDHEN and CDR2 is SYDVKM in the germline V gene. CDR3 length: 13 residues.

V and J are TRBV27 and TRBJ1-4; D call uncertain. Germline CDR1 is MNHEY and CDR2 is SMNVEV (reference sequence). The length of the CDR3 is 14 residues. V lost 7 bases and J 7 bases, leaving 16 bases between the germline ends. The CDR3 sequence: CASTPGGGREKLFF. The CDR3 DNA reads TGTGCCAGCACCCCAGGAGGCGGTCGTGAAAAACTGTTTTTT.

The rearrangement links TRBV13 to TRBJ1-1, with a possible D match to TRBD1 (6 bases). Trimming shortened V by 5 bases and J by 4 bases, and 29 bases separated the two germline ends. The CDR3 is made up of 19 amino acids. Per germline, CDR1 PRHDT and CDR2 FYEKMQ (reference sequence). This CDR3 reads CASSMATSTGLYGRTEAFF. CDR3 nucleotide sequence: TGTGCCAGCAGCATGGCAACCTCGACAGGATTATACGGGCGCACTGAAGCTTTCTTT.

This chain links TRBV30 with TRBJ2-7, with D perhaps TRBD1 or TRBD2 (5 bases each). The ends were cut back, 0 bases at V and 6 bases at J, with 18 bases in the middle. The length of the CDR3 is 15 residues. In germline, CDR1 is GTSNPN, CDR2 SVGIG (reference sequence). CDR3 sequence (DNA): TGTGCCTGGAGTGTAGAGGCAGGGAGAGCGGTCGAGCAGTACTTC. Its protein product is CAWSVEAGRAVEQYF.

Concerning this clone itself: The junction differs from germline at one of its ends, possibly a read error. The rearrangement uses TRBV12-5 and TRBJ2-7; D is possibly TRBD1 (6 bases). This CDR3 spans 11 amino acids. The germline V gene encodes CDR1 LGHNT and CDR2 FRNRAP. CDR3 DNA: TGTGCTAGTGGTTCTGCCGGGACACCCATCTTC. Its translation: CASGSAGTPIF.

This clone has a single count. CDR3 in amino acids: CASSYVRDSSYNEQFF. The CDR3, as DNA: TGTGCCAGCAGTTACGTGCGGGACAGCTCCTACAATGAGCAGTTCTTC. The chain carries TRBV6-5 and TRBJ2-1; a possible D gene is TRBD1 (7 bases). The CDR3 spans 16 residues. The V and J ends lost 2 bases and 0 bases respectively, with 11 bases between them. Germline loops: CDR1 MNHEY, CDR2 SVGAGI.

The V call is TRBV7-8, the J call TRBJ2-2; perhaps TRBD2 as D (5 bases). CDR1 SGHVS and CDR2 FQNEAQ come from the germline V gene. The CDR3 is made up of 16 amino acids. Trimming pared 4 bases from V and 4 bases from J, leaving 16 bases between. The CDR3 here is CASSSAASRPTGELFF. As DNA, the CDR3 is TGTGCCAGCAGCTCAGCGGCCTCCCGCCCCACCGGGGAGCTGTTTTTT.